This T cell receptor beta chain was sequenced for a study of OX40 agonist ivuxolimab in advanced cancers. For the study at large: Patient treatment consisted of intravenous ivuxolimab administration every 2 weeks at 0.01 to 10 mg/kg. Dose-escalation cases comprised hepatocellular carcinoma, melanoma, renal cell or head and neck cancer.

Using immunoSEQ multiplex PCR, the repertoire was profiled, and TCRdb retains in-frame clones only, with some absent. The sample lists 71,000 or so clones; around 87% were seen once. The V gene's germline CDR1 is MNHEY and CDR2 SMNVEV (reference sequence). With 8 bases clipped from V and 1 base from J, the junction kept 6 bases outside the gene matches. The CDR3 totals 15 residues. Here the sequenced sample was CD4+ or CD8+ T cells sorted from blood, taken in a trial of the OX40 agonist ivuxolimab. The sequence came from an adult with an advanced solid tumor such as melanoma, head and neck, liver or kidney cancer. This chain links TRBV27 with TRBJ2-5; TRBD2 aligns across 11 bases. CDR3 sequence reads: CASSNSGRAQETQYF. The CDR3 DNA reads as TGTGCCAGCTCCAATAGCGGGAGGGCCCAAGAGACCCAGTACTTC.